This is a list of T cell receptor beta chains from one sample in a study of blood T cell repertoires in COVID-19. This table comes from immunoSEQ multiplex PCR, and its TCRdb copy is limited to in-frame clones, with some not included. The repertoire has some 150,000 clones, 84% of them found once; the top ten carry 7.7%. Sequencing input: peripheral blood. The origin of the receptors is a man aged 35-49 years who had recovered from COVID-19. Each CDR3 is given with its conserved first and last residue. The order of the fields is D gene, J gene, clone size, V gene, CDR3 protein, CDR3 DNA. A D gene is named only where the DNA matches it firmly. The size field is filled for only some rows; it gives once, few, many or a size class.

d_gene: .; j_gene: TRBJ2-7; abundance: .; v_gene: TRBV9; CDR3aa: CASSPHRVTREQYF; CDR3nt: TGTGCCAGCAGTCCCCACAGGGTAACGCGCGAGCAGTACTTC
d_gene: TRBD2; j_gene: TRBJ2-3; abundance: .; v_gene: TRBV29-1; CDR3aa: CSVLTSQLADTQYF; CDR3nt: TGCAGCGTCCTGACAAGCCAACTAGCGGATACGCAGTATTTT
d_gene: TRBD2; j_gene: TRBJ2-1; abundance: .; v_gene: TRBV6-6; CDR3aa: CASSRRLAGEGTGEQFF; CDR3nt: TGTGCCAGCAGTCGACGACTAGCGGGAGAGGGCACGGGTGAGCAGTTCTTC
d_gene: TRBD2; j_gene: TRBJ2-5; abundance: few; v_gene: TRBV7-9; CDR3aa: CASSPRGLALQETQYF; CDR3nt: TGTGCCAGCAGCCCTAGGGGACTAGCGCTCCAAGAGACCCAGTACTTC
d_gene: .; j_gene: TRBJ1-5; abundance: .; v_gene: TRBV11-3; CDR3aa: CASSLTGINQPQHF; CDR3nt: TGTGCCAGCAGCTTAACAGGGATCAATCAGCCCCAGCATTTT
d_gene: .; j_gene: TRBJ1-1; abundance: .; v_gene: TRBV3-1/TRBV3-2; CDR3aa: CASSQDWGRLNTEAFF; CDR3nt: TGTGCCAGCAGCCAAGATTGGGGGCGGCTGAACACTGAAGCTTTCTTT
d_gene: .; j_gene: TRBJ2-3; abundance: .; v_gene: TRBV28; CDR3aa: CASSLRRGGTDTQYF; CDR3nt: TGTGCCAGCAGTTTGAGGAGGGGTGGCACAGATACGCAGTATTTT
d_gene: TRBD1; j_gene: TRBJ1-3; abundance: .; v_gene: TRBV19; CDR3aa: CASSIDRDSHPGNTIYF; CDR3nt: TGTGCCAGTAGTATAGATCGGGACAGCCATCCTGGAAACACCATATATTTT
d_gene: .; j_gene: TRBJ1-4; abundance: once; v_gene: TRBV20-1; CDR3aa: CSASYMYEKLFF; CDR3nt: TGCAGTGCCAGTTACATGTATGAAAAACTGTTTTTT
d_gene: TRBD1; j_gene: TRBJ2-7; abundance: .; v_gene: TRBV27; CDR3aa: CASSTTGPMSYEQYF; CDR3nt: TGTGCCAGCAGTACGACAGGGCCCATGTCCTACGAGCAGTACTTC
d_gene: TRBD1; j_gene: TRBJ2-7; abundance: .; v_gene: TRBV13; CDR3aa: CASSLSSSPGTGSYEQYF; CDR3nt: TGTGCCAGCAGCTTGTCCTCCTCGCCCGGGACAGGATCCTACGAGCAGTACTTC
d_gene: TRBD2; j_gene: TRBJ2-1; abundance: .; v_gene: TRBV11-3; CDR3aa: CASSSGLAGGSEQFF; CDR3nt: TGTGCCAGCAGCTCGGGACTAGCGGGAGGGTCTGAGCAGTTCTTC
d_gene: TRBD1; j_gene: TRBJ1-2; abundance: .; v_gene: TRBV18; CDR3aa: CASSPSTGGNGYTF; CDR3nt: TGTGCCAGCTCACCCTCGACAGGGGGTAATGGCTACACCTTC
d_gene: TRBD2; j_gene: TRBJ2-3; abundance: once; v_gene: TRBV7-6; CDR3aa: CASSPFRGGTGTDTQYF; CDR3nt: TGTGCCAGCAGCCCATTTCGGGGGGGGACGGGAACAGATACGCAGTATTTT
d_gene: .; j_gene: TRBJ1-5; abundance: .; v_gene: TRBV4-2; CDR3aa: CASSQVSGNQPQHF; CDR3nt: TGTGCCAGCAGCCAAGTTTCGGGGAATCAGCCCCAGCATTTT
d_gene: .; j_gene: TRBJ2-2; abundance: .; v_gene: TRBV24-1; CDR3aa: CATRGENTGELFF; CDR3nt: TGTGCCACCAGAGGGGAGAACACCGGGGAGCTGTTTTTT
d_gene: .; j_gene: TRBJ1-1; abundance: .; v_gene: TRBV30; CDR3aa: CAWSVDLSGAFF; CDR3nt: TGTGCCTGGAGTGTTGACCTTTCGGGAGCTTTCTTT
d_gene: TRBD1; j_gene: TRBJ2-2; abundance: few; v_gene: TRBV11-3; CDR3aa: CASSSATGLTGELFF; CDR3nt: TGTGCCAGCAGCTCAGCGACAGGGCTTACCGGGGAGCTGTTTTTT
d_gene: .; j_gene: TRBJ1-5; abundance: .; v_gene: TRBV5-5; CDR3aa: CASSSAQNQPQHF; CDR3nt: TGTGCCAGCAGCTCTGCACAGAATCAGCCCCAGCATTTT
d_gene: TRBD1; j_gene: TRBJ2-7; abundance: .; v_gene: TRBV6-5; CDR3aa: CASMRTGAYEQYF; CDR3nt: TGTGCCAGCATGAGGACAGGGGCCTACGAGCAGTACTTC
d_gene: .; j_gene: TRBJ2-7; abundance: .; v_gene: TRBV5-4; CDR3aa: CARIHGTPFYEQYF; CDR3nt: TGTGCCAGGATCCACGGGACTCCATTTTACGAGCAGTACTTC
d_gene: .; j_gene: TRBJ2-5; abundance: .; v_gene: TRBV28; CDR3aa: CASSQNQETQYF; CDR3nt: TGTGCCAGCAGCCAAAACCAAGAGACCCAGTACTTC
d_gene: .; j_gene: TRBJ2-7; abundance: .; v_gene: TRBV10-3; CDR3aa: CAISEGLDYEQYF; CDR3nt: TGTGCCATCAGTGAGGGGCTGGACTACGAGCAGTACTTC
d_gene: .; j_gene: TRBJ2-7; abundance: few; v_gene: TRBV5-4; CDR3aa: CASSSRDSDDEQYF; CDR3nt: TGTGCCAGCAGCTCCAGGGATTCAGACGACGAGCAGTACTTC
d_gene: .; j_gene: TRBJ2-7; abundance: .; v_gene: TRBV9; CDR3aa: CASSVDSAGNTYEQYF; CDR3nt: TGTGCCAGCAGCGTAGATTCGGCAGGGAATACCTACGAGCAGTACTTC
d_gene: .; j_gene: TRBJ2-3; abundance: .; v_gene: TRBV6-2/TRBV6-3; CDR3aa: CASSYPLIAASTDTQYF; CDR3nt: TGTGCCAGCAGTTACCCTCTAATAGCGGCAAGCACAGATACGCAGTATTTT
d_gene: .; j_gene: TRBJ1-6; abundance: .; v_gene: TRBV7-3; CDR3aa: CASSPSVNSPLHF; CDR3nt: TGTGCCAGCAGCCCAAGCGTGAATTCACCCCTCCACTTT
d_gene: .; j_gene: TRBJ2-7; abundance: .; v_gene: TRBV9; CDR3aa: CASSVEPTRGYEQYF; CDR3nt: TGTGCCAGCAGCGTAGAGCCTACGCGCGGGTACGAGCAGTACTTC
d_gene: TRBD1; j_gene: TRBJ2-1; abundance: .; v_gene: TRBV6-4; CDR3aa: CATNPGQGSNEQFF; CDR3nt: TGTGCCACGAATCCGGGACAGGGTTCCAATGAGCAGTTCTTC
d_gene: .; j_gene: TRBJ1-3; abundance: .; v_gene: TRBV10-3; CDR3aa: CAISESGQSGNTIYF; CDR3nt: TGTGCCATCAGTGAGTCGGGGCAATCTGGAAACACCATATATTTT
d_gene: .; j_gene: TRBJ2-1; abundance: .; v_gene: TRBV28; CDR3aa: CASTIRGDEQFF; CDR3nt: TGTGCCAGCACAATCAGGGGAGATGAGCAGTTCTTC